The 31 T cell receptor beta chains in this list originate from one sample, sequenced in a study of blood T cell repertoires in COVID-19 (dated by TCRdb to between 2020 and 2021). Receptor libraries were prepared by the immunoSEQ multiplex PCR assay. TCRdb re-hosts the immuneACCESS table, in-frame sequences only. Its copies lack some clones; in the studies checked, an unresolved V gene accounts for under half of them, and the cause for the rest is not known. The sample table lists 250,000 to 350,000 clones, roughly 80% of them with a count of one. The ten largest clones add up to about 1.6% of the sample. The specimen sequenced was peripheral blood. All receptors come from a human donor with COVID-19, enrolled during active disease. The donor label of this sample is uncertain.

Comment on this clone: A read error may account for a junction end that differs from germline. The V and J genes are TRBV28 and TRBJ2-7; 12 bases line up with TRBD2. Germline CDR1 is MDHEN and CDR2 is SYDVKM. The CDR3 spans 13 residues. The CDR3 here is CASIRTSGTILDF. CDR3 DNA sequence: TGTGCCAGCATAAGGACTAGCGGGACGATTTTGGACTTC.

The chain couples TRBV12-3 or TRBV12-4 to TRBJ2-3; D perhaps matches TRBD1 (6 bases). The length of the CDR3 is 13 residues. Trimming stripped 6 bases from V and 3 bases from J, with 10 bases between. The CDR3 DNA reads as TGTGCCAGCAGGGCACAGGGTACAGATACGCAGTATTTT. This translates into CASRAQGTDTQYF.

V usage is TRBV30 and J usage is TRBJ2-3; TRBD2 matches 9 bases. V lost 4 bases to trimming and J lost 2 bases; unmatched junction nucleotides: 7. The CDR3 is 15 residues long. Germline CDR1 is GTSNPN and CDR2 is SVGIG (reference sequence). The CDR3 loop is CAWKGGLADTDTQYF. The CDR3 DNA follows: TGTGCCTGGAAAGGGGGACTAGCAGACACAGATACGCAGTATTTT.

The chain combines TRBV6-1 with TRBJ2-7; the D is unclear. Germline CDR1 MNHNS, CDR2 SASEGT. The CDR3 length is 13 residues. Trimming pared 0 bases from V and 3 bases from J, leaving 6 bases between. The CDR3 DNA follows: TGTGCCAGCAGTGAAGCAGAGGTCTACGAGCAGTACTTC. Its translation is CASSEAEVYEQYF.

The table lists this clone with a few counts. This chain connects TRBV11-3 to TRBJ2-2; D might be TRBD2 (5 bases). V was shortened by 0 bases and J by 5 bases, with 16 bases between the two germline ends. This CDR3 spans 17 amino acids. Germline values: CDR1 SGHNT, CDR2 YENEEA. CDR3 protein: CASSLDSGAPGTGELFF. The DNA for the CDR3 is TGTGCCAGCAGCTTAGATTCTGGCGCTCCGGGAACCGGGGAGCTGTTTTTT.

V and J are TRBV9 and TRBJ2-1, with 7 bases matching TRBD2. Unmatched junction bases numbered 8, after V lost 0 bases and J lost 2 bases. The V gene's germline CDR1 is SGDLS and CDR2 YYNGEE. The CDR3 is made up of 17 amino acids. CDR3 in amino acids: CASSVAGSGRTYNEQFF. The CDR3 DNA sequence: TGTGCCAGCAGCGTAGCTGGTAGCGGGCGTACCTACAATGAGCAGTTCTTC. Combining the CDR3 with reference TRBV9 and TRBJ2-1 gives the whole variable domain DSGVTQTPKHLITATGQRVTLRCSPRSGDLSVYWYQQSLDQGLQFLIQYYNGEERAKGNILERFSAQQFPDLHSELNLSSLELGDSALYFCASSVAGSGRTYNEQFFGPGTRLTVL.

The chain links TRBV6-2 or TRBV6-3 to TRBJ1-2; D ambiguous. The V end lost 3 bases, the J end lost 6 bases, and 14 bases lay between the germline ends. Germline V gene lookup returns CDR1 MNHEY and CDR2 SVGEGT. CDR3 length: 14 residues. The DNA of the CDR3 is TGTGCCAGCAGTTATGCGGCCCGGACTAATGGCTACACCTTC. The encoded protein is CASSYAARTNGYTF.

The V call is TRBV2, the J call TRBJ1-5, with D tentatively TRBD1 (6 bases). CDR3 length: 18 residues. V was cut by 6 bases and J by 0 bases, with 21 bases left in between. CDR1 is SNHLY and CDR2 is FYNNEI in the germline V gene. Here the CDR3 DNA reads TGTGCCAGCAGCCAGGGGACATTGGGCAAATATAGCAATCAGCCCCAGCATTTT. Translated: CASSQGTLGKYSNQPQHF.

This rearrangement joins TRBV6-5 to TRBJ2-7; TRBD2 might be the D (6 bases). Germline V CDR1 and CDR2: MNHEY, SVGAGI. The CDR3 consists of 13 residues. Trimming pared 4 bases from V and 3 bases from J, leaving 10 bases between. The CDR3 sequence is CASSSEEGYEQYF. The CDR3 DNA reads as TGTGCCAGCAGTTCCGAGGAGGGCTACGAGCAGTACTTC.

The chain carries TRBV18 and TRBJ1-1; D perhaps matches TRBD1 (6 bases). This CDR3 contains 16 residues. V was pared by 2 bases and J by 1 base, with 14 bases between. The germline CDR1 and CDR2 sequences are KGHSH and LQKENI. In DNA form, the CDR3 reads TGTGCCAGCTCACCAGTTGTTACAGGGTCGAACACTGAAGCTTTCTTT. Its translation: CASSPVVTGSNTEAFF.

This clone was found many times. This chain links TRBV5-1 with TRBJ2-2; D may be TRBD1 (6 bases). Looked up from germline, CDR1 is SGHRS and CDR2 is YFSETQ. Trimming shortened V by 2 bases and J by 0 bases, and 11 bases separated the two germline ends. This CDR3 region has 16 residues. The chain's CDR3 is CASSLQGFANTGELFF. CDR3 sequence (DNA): TGCGCCAGCAGCTTACAGGGCTTTGCGAACACCGGGGAGCTGTTTTTT.

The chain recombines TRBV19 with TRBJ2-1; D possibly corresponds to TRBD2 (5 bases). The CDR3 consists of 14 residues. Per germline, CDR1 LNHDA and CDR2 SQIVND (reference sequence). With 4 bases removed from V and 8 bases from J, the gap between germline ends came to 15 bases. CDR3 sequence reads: CASSNQVGGYEQFF. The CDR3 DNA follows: TGTGCCAGTAGTAACCAGGTTGGAGGTTATGAGCAGTTCTTC.

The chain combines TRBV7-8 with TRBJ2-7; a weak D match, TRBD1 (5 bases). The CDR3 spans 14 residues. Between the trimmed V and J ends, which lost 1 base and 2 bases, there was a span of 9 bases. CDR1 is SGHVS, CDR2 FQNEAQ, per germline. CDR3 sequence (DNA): TGTGCCAGCAGCTTAGTTGGCAGGGCCTACGAGCAGTACTTC. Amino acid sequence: CASSLVGRAYEQYF. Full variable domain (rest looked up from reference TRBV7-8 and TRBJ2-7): GAGVSQSPRYKVAKRGQDVALRCDPISGHVSLFWYQQALGQGPEFLTYFQNEAQLDKSGLPSDRFFAERPEGSVSTLKIQRTQQEDSAVYLCASSLVGRAYEQYFGPGTRLTVT.

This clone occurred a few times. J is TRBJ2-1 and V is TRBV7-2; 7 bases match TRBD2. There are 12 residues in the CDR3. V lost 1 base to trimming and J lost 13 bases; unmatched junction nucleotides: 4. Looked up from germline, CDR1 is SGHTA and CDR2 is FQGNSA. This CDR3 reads CASSLGGGPQFF. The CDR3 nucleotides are TGTGCCAGCAGCTTAGGCGGGGGACCCCAGTTCTTC.

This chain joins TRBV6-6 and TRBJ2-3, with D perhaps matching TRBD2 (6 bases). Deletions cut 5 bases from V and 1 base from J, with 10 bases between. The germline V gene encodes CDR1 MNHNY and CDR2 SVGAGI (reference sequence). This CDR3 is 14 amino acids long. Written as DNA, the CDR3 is TGTGCCAGCAGTGCGCGGGGACGCACAGATACGCAGTATTTT. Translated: CASSARGRTDTQYF.

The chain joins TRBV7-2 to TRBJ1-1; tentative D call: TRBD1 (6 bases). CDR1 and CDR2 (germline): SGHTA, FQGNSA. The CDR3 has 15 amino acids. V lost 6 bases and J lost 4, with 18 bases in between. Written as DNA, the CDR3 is TGTGCCAGCAGGCGCCCAGGGGATAGTGGCACTGAAGCTTTCTTT. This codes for CASRRPGDSGTEAFF. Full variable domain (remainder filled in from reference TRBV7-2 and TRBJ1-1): GAGVSQSPSNKVTEKGKDVELRCDPISGHTALYWYRQSLGQGLEFLIYFQGNSAPDKSGLPSDRFSAERTGGSVSTLTIQRTQQEDSAVYLCASRRPGDSGTEAFFGQGTRLTVV.

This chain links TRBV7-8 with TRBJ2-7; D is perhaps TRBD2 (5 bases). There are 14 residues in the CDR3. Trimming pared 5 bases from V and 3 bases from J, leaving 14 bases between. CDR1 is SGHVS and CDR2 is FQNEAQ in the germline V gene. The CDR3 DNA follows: TGTGCCAGCAGCACCGGGATGTCTTACTACGAGCAGTACTTC. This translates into CASSTGMSYYEQYF.

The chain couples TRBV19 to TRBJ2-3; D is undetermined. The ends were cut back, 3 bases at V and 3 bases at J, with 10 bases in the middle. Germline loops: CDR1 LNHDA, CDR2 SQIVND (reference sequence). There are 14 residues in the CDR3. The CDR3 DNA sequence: TGTGCCAGTAGTATTAGCCCTCCTACAGATACGCAGTATTTT. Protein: CASSISPPTDTQYF.

This CDR3 is CASSRQGRTNTGELFF. CDR3 sequence (DNA): TGTGCCAGCAGTCGACAGGGGCGGACGAACACCGGGGAGCTGTTTTTT. V usage is TRBV6-6 and J usage is TRBJ2-2; 8 bases are shared with TRBD1. The germline V gene has CDR1 MNHNY and CDR2 SVGAGI (reference sequence). After removal of 5 bases from V and 0 bases from J, the junction contained 5 bases not matched to a gene. This CDR3 is 16 amino acids long.

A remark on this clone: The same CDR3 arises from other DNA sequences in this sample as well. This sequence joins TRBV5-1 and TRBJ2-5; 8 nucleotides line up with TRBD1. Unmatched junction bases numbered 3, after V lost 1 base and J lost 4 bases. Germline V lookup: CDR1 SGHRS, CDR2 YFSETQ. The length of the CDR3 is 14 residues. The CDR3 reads CASSLTGGRETQYF. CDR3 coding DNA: TGCGCCAGCAGCTTGACAGGGGGTCGAGAGACCCAGTACTTC.

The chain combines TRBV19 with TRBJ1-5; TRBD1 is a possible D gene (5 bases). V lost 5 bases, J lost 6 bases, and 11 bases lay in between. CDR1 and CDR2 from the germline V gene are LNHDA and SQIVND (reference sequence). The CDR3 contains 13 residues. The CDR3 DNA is TGTGCCAGTAGTGTTCGAAGGGGTCAGCCCCAGCATTTT. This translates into CASSVRRGQPQHF.

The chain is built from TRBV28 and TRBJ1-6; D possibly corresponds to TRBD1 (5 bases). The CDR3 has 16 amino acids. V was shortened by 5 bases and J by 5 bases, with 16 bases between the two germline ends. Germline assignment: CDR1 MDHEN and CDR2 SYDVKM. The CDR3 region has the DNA TGTGCCAGCAGTCCCCGGGGCCGGGGGAATAATTCACCCCTCCACTTT. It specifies CASSPRGRGNNSPLHF.

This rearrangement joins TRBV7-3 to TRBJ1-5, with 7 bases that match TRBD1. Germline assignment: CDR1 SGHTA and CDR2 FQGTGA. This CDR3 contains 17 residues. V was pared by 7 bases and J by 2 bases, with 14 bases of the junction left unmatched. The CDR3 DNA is TGTGCCAGCACCAATGATGGGACAGAGAGGGGCAATCAGCCCCAGCATTTT. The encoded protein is CASTNDGTERGNQPQHF.

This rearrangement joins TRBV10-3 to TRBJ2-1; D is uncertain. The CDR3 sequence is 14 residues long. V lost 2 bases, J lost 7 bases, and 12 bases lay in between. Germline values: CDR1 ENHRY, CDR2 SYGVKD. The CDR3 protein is CAISEAGLENEQFF. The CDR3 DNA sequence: TGTGCCATCAGTGAGGCTGGTTTAGAAAATGAGCAGTTCTTC.

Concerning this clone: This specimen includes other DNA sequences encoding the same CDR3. This CDR3 is CASSQDRGELYGYTF. The CDR3 bases are TGCGCCAGCAGCCAAGACAGGGGCGAGCTCTATGGCTACACCTTC. This chain joins TRBV4-3 and TRBJ1-2; the D gene is possibly TRBD1 (6 bases). V lost 0 bases to trimming and J lost 4 bases, with 12 bases between them. This CDR3 has 15 residues. The germline V gene has CDR1 LGHNA and CDR2 YSLEER.

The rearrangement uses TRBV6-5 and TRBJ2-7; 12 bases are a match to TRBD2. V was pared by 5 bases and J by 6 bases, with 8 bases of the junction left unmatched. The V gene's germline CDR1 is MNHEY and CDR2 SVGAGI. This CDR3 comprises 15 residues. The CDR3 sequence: CASSTWTSGKSEQYF. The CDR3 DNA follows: TGTGCCAGCAGTACATGGACTAGCGGGAAGAGCGAGCAGTACTTC.

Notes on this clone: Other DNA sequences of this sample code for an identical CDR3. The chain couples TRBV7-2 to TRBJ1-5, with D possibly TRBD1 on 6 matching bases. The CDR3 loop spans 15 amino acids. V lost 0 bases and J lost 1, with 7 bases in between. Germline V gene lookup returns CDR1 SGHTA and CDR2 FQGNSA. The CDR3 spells CASSLAGGSNQPQHF. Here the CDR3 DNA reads TGTGCCAGCAGCTTAGCAGGGGGAAGCAATCAGCCCCAGCATTTT. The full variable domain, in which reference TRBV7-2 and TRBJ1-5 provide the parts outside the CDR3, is GAGVSQSPSNKVTEKGKDVELRCDPISGHTALYWYRQSLGQGLEFLIYFQGNSAPDKSGLPSDRFSAERTGGSVSTLTIQRTQQEDSAVYLCASSLAGGSNQPQHFGDGTRLSIL.

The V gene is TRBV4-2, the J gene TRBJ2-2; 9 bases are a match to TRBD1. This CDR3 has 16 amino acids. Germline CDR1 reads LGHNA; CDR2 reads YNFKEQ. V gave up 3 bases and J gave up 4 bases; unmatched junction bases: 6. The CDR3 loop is CASSHLQGAGTGELFF. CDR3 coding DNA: TGTGCCAGCAGCCATTTACAGGGGGCAGGCACCGGGGAGCTGTTTTTT.

CDR3 DNA sequence: TGTGCCTGGAGTGGTGGACAGGGATGGACAGATACGCAGTATTTT. Translated, it gives CAWSGGQGWTDTQYF. The chain combines TRBV30 with TRBJ2-3, with 8 bases that match TRBD1. Per the germline V gene, CDR1 is GTSNPN and CDR2 is SVGIG (reference sequence). V shed 1 base and J 3 bases; nucleotides not matched to a gene: 6. The CDR3 extends over 15 amino acids.

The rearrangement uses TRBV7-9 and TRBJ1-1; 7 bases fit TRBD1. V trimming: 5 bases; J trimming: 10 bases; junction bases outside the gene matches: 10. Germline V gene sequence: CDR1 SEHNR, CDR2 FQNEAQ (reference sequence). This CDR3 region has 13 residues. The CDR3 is CASSLDRVDRAFF. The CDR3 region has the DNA TGTGCCAGCAGCCTAGACAGGGTAGACAGAGCTTTCTTT.

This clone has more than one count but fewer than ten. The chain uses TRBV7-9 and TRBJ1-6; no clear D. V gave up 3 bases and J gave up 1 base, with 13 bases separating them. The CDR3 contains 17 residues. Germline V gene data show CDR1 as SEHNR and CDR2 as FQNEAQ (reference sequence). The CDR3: CASSFAGNWSYNSPLHF. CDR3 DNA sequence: TGTGCCAGCAGCTTCGCGGGAAATTGGTCCTATAATTCACCCCTCCACTTT.